These 6 T cell receptor beta chains were sequenced from one sample in a study of blood T cell repertoires in COVID-19. The method was immunoSEQ multiplex PCR; TCRdb's version includes in-frame clones alone and lacks a portion of them. The sample yields about 54,000 clones, roughly four fifths seen once. Sequenced: peripheral blood. All receptors derive from an older woman with acute or convalescent COVID-19.

The gene calls are TRBV5-1 and TRBJ2-7, with D possibly TRBD1 on 5 matching bases. Germline values: CDR1 SGHRS, CDR2 YFSETQ. The germline V and J ends were trimmed by 1 base and 3 bases, with 8 bases remaining between them. CDR3 length equals 13 residues. CDR3 loop: CASSLRTNYEQYF. The DNA of the CDR3 is TGCGCCAGCAGCTTGCGGACAAACTACGAGCAGTACTTC.

The gene calls are TRBV4-1 and TRBJ1-3; 10 bases fit TRBD1. Germline V lookup: CDR1 MGHRA, CDR2 YSYEKL. Trimming at V came to 2 bases and at J to 7 bases, leaving 8 bases not matched to a gene. The length of the CDR3 is 16 residues. The CDR3 protein is CASSQSPTGGGNTIYF. In nucleotides, the CDR3 is TGCGCCAGCAGCCAAAGTCCGACAGGGGGCGGGAACACCATATATTTT.

This chain connects TRBV5-4 to TRBJ1-2; tentatively, D is TRBD1 (6 bases). CDR3 size: 15 residues. Germline values: CDR1 SGHNT, CDR2 YYREEE (reference sequence). V gave up 0 bases and J gave up 4 bases, with 13 bases separating them. CDR3 nucleotide sequence: TGTGCCAGCAGCTTGGACTCCCAGGGGCGCTATGGCTACACCTTC. Its translation: CASSLDSQGRYGYTF.

This chain connects TRBV27 to TRBJ1-1; a possible D gene is TRBD1 (5 bases). V dropped 5 bases and J dropped 4 bases, with 11 bases sitting between them. CDR3 length: 13 amino acids. The germline CDR1 and CDR2 sequences are MNHEY and SMNVEV (reference sequence). DNA of the CDR3: TGTGCCAGCAGTCCCTCCAGGGTCACTGAAGCTTTCTTT. This codes for CASSPSRVTEAFF.

The chain joins TRBV5-4 to TRBJ1-1; D is perhaps TRBD1 (5 bases). The CDR3 sequence is 15 residues long. The V end lost 3 bases, the J end lost 9 bases, and 21 bases lay between the germline ends. CDR1 and CDR2 from the germline V gene are SGHNT and YYREEE (reference sequence). In nucleotides, the CDR3 is TGTGCCAGCAGCTCCGACAGACAAGCGGGGGGGAAAGCTTTCTTT. It translates to CASSSDRQAGGKAFF.

J is TRBJ1-1 and V is TRBV15, with D maybe TRBD1 (5 bases). The germline V and J ends were trimmed by 3 bases and 6 bases, with 14 bases remaining between them. The germline V gene encodes CDR1 LNHNV and CDR2 YYDKDF (reference sequence). CDR3 length equals 14 residues. As DNA, the CDR3 is TGTGCCACCAGCAGCATTGGGGGGATCGCTGAAGCTTTCTTT. It encodes CATSSIGGIAEAFF. The full variable domain, its missing parts supplied by reference TRBV15 and TRBJ1-1, is DAMVIQNPRYQVTQFGKPVTLSCSQTLNHNVMYWYQQKSSQAPKLLFHYYDKDFNNEADTPDNFQSRRPNTSFCFLDIRSPGLGDTAMYLCATSSIGGIAEAFFGQGTRLTVV.